A single sample gave rise to the 29 T cell receptor beta chains below, sequenced in a study of OX40 agonist ivuxolimab in advanced cancers. Produced via immunoSEQ multiplex PCR; TCRdb's table is partial and in-frame only. The sample consists of fewer than 95,000 clones, around 80% of them appearing once. The source was CD4+ or CD8+ T cells sorted from blood, collected in a trial of the OX40 agonist ivuxolimab. These receptors were obtained from an adult with an advanced solid tumor such as melanoma, head and neck, liver or kidney cancer.

The chain couples TRBV15 to TRBJ2-3, with D uncertain. This CDR3 is built from 16 residues. The V gene lost 5 bases and the J gene lost 3 bases, with 18 bases spanning the gap. Per the germline V gene, CDR1 is LNHNV and CDR2 is YYDKDF (reference sequence). Here the CDR3 DNA reads TGTGCCACCAGCCCCTCACAGACCTGGGGAACAGATACGCAGTATTTT. This translates into CATSPSQTWGTDTQYF.

The V gene is TRBV2, the J gene TRBJ2-1, with D possibly being TRBD2 (6 bases). Germline CDR1 reads SNHLY; CDR2 reads FYNNEI. The CDR3 consists of 11 residues. Between the trimmed V and J ends, which lost 6 bases and 10 bases, there was a span of 10 bases. The CDR3 reads CASRYSGEQFF. Written as DNA, the CDR3 is TGTGCCAGCAGATATAGCGGAGAGCAGTTCTTC.

The chain combines TRBV5-1 with TRBJ1-3; the D gene is possibly TRBD1 (6 bases). Germline CDR1 is SGHRS and CDR2 is YFSETQ. Trimming pared 5 bases from V and 3 bases from J, leaving 15 bases between. The length of the CDR3 is 15 residues. The chain's CDR3 is CASSSIGGHGNTIYF. CDR3 nucleotides: TGCGCCAGCAGTTCCATCGGGGGACATGGAAACACCATATATTTT.

This clone was seen only once. V and J are TRBV19 and TRBJ1-4; perhaps TRBD1 as D (6 bases). Germline V gene sequence: CDR1 LNHDA, CDR2 SQIVND (reference sequence). V was cut by 8 bases and J by 5 bases, with 15 bases left in between. CDR3 length: 14 amino acids. Here the CDR3 DNA reads TGTGCCAGTGGAAGGGGACACTGGAATGAAAAACTGTTTTTT. It encodes CASGRGHWNEKLFF.

This clone appeared once. The rearrangement links TRBV9 to TRBJ1-3, with D hard to call. The germline V gene encodes CDR1 SGDLS and CDR2 YYNGEE. CDR3 length: 16 residues. V was shortened by 1 base and J by 0 bases, with 11 bases between the two germline ends. The CDR3: CASSVYAGFSGNTIYF. The CDR3 DNA sequence: TGTGCCAGCAGCGTATATGCGGGATTCTCTGGAAACACCATATATTTT. Together with reference TRBV9 and TRBJ1-3, the CDR3 gives the full variable domain: DSGVTQTPKHLITATGQRVTLRCSPRSGDLSVYWYQQSLDQGLQFLIQYYNGEERAKGNILERFSAQQFPDLHSELNLSSLELGDSALYFCASSVYAGFSGNTIYFGEGSWLTVV.

The V and J genes are TRBV18 and TRBJ2-1, with a tentative D call TRBD1 (5 bases). V lost 2 bases to trimming and J lost 5 bases, with 7 bases between them. Per the germline V gene, CDR1 is KGHSH and CDR2 is LQKENI. The CDR3 is made up of 13 amino acids. The CDR3 region is CASSPAGNNEQFF. The CDR3 DNA sequence: TGTGCCAGCTCACCAGCAGGGAACAATGAGCAGTTCTTC. Full variable domain (rest looked up from reference TRBV18 and TRBJ2-1): NAGVMQNPRHLVRRRGQEARLRCSPMKGHSHVYWYRQLPEEGLKFMVYLQKENIIDESGMPKERFSAEFPKEGPSILRIQQVVRGDSAAYFCASSPAGNNEQFFGPGTRLTVL.

This chain uses TRBV5-4 with TRBJ1-2; perhaps TRBD1 as D (5 bases). Trimming took 1 base from V and 4 from J, leaving 14 bases between them. Germline V gene lookup returns CDR1 SGHNT and CDR2 YYREEE (reference sequence). The CDR3 totals 15 residues. CDR3 DNA: TGTGCCAGCAGCTTGCAGTCAGGGCAGATCTATGGCTACACCTTC. This codes for CASSLQSGQIYGYTF.

By frequency in the sample, this clone is medium-sized. The rearrangement links TRBV7-9 to TRBJ2-7; D possibly corresponds to TRBD2 (6 bases). The CDR3 runs 15 residues. Trimming took off 0 bases at V and 3 bases at J, with 12 bases between the two ends. Germline V gene lookup returns CDR1 SEHNR and CDR2 FQNEAQ (reference sequence). Here the CDR3 reads CASSLAGRKDYEQYF. The CDR3 nucleotides are TGTGCCAGCAGCTTAGCCGGGAGAAAAGACTACGAGCAGTACTTC.

The rearrangement links TRBV19 to TRBJ1-5; D not resolved. There are 14 residues in the CDR3. Germline assignment: CDR1 LNHDA and CDR2 SQIVND (reference sequence). V lost 6 bases to trimming and J lost 4 bases, with 13 bases between them. The CDR3 DNA sequence: TGTGCCAGTAGCGGACCCCTCGATAATCAGCCCCAGCATTTT. This sequence encodes CASSGPLDNQPQHF.

This clone was seen only once. The J gene is TRBJ2-1, the V gene TRBV19; D unresolved. The CDR3 contains 13 residues. CDR1 is LNHDA and CDR2 is SQIVND in the germline V gene (reference sequence). V was pared by 3 bases and J by 4 bases, with 7 bases between. The CDR3: CASSIRVYNEQFF. The CDR3 DNA sequence: TGTGCCAGTAGTATCAGAGTGTACAATGAGCAGTTCTTC.

In its sample, this clone was seen once. CDR3 sequence reads: CASSNTGHSNQPQHF. DNA of the CDR3: TGTGCCAGCAGTAATACAGGGCATAGCAATCAGCCCCAGCATTTT. The rearrangement uses TRBV6-6 and TRBJ1-5; the D gene is possibly TRBD1 (6 bases). V lost 5 bases and J lost 0, with 11 bases in between. This CDR3 has 15 residues. Germline CDR1 MNHNY, CDR2 SVGAGI (reference sequence).

The chain combines TRBV27 with TRBJ2-1; D remains unclear. V was shortened by 4 bases and J by 2 bases, with 12 bases between the two germline ends. Germline values: CDR1 MNHEY, CDR2 SMNVEV (reference sequence). There are 15 residues in the CDR3. CDR3 sequence (DNA): TGTGCCAGCAGTTCAGCTAGAAATGCCTACAATGAGCAGTTCTTC. Translating it yields CASSSARNAYNEQFF.

This clone has a count of ten or more. The CDR3 loop is CAWREPGPGNTIYF. Here the CDR3 DNA reads TGTGCCTGGAGGGAACCAGGGCCGGGAAACACCATATATTTT. The V and J genes are TRBV30 and TRBJ1-3; perhaps TRBD1 as D (5 bases). Germline CDR1 and CDR2: GTSNPN and SVGIG (reference sequence). V lost 3 bases and J 4 bases, leaving 13 bases between the germline ends. The CDR3 contains 14 residues.

The chain couples TRBV19 to TRBJ1-1, with a weak D call TRBD1 (6 bases). V lost 6 bases and J lost 0, with 11 bases in between. The CDR3 spans 14 residues. Per the germline V gene, CDR1 is LNHDA and CDR2 is SQIVND (reference sequence). The CDR3 DNA is TGTGCCAGTAGAGCCGGGACACTGAACACTGAAGCTTTCTTT. Translated, it gives CASRAGTLNTEAFF.

V and J are TRBV29-1 and TRBJ1-2, with D possibly being TRBD1 (5 bases). This CDR3 is 12 amino acids long. Deletions cut 8 bases from V and 5 bases from J, with 15 bases between. Germline V gene sequence: CDR1 SQVTM, CDR2 ANQGSEA. CDR3 in amino acids: CSTGGGRYGYTF. CDR3 DNA sequence: TGCAGCACCGGTGGGGGGAGGTATGGCTACACCTTC.

CDR3 in amino acids: CASSQNDQPQHF. The CDR3 region has the DNA TGTGCCAGCAGTCAGAACGATCAGCCCCAGCATTTT. This sequence joins TRBV6-6 and TRBJ1-5; D call uncertain. V lost 5 bases, J lost 5 bases, and 7 bases lay in between. Germline CDR1 MNHNY, CDR2 SVGAGI (reference sequence). This CDR3 spans 12 amino acids.

The CDR3 sequence is CASSSSGTTYNEQFF. CDR3 nucleotide sequence: TGTGCCAGCAGTTCTAGCGGGACTACCTACAATGAGCAGTTCTTC. The chain couples TRBV6-6 to TRBJ2-1, with 9 bases matching TRBD2. Germline assignment: CDR1 MNHNY and CDR2 SVGAGI (reference sequence). CDR3 length equals 15 residues. Unmatched junction bases numbered 3, after V lost 4 bases and J lost 2 bases.

The J gene is TRBJ1-4, the V gene TRBV28; D may be TRBD1 (6 bases). The germline gives CDR1 MDHEN, CDR2 SYDVKM. V was clipped by 8 bases and J by 0 bases, with 13 bases between them. CDR3 length: 15 residues. The CDR3 nucleotides read TGTGCCAGCGGAACAGGGTCGGCAACTAATGAAAAACTGTTTTTT. Protein: CASGTGSATNEKLFF.

The chain has TRBV11-2 and TRBJ1-6, with D possibly TRBD1 on 6 matching bases. CDR3 length equals 16 residues. V was pared by 1 base and J by 3 bases, with 10 bases between. Per the germline V gene, CDR1 is SGHAT and CDR2 is FQNNGV. The CDR3 sequence: CASSLGQGNYNSPLHF. DNA of the CDR3: TGTGCCAGCAGCTTAGGCCAGGGGAACTATAATTCACCCCTCCACTTT. The whole variable domain, filled in from reference TRBV11-2 and TRBJ1-6, reads EAGVAQSPRYKIIEKRQSVAFWCNPISGHATLYWYQQILGQGPKLLIQFQNNGVVDDSQLPKDRFSAERLKGVDSTLKIQPAKLEDSAVYLCASSLGQGNYNSPLHFGNGTRLTVT.

The chain uses TRBV27 and TRBJ1-6; 7 nucleotides line up with TRBD1. V shed 6 bases, J shed 13 bases, and the junction held 9 bases outside the gene matches. Germline V lookup: CDR1 MNHEY, CDR2 SMNVEV (reference sequence). This CDR3 is 13 amino acids long. CDR3 in amino acids: CASRRETGNPLHF. The CDR3 nucleotides are TGTGCCAGCAGGCGGGAGACAGGGAATCCCCTCCACTTT.

The CDR3 bases are TGCGCCAGCAGACCACAACCGGGACTAGCGGTCCAAGAGACCCAGTACTTC. Its protein product is CASRPQPGLAVQETQYF. The chain carries TRBV5-1 and TRBJ2-5; 11 bases align to TRBD2. This CDR3 has 17 amino acids. Germline assignment: CDR1 SGHRS and CDR2 YFSETQ. V was clipped by 5 bases and J by 1 base; unmatched bases: 10.

The chain combines TRBV9 with TRBJ1-2; TRBD1 is a possible D gene (5 bases). Deletions cut 3 bases from V and 2 bases from J, with 17 bases between. The germline V gene has CDR1 SGDLS and CDR2 YYNGEE. The CDR3 contains 16 residues. CDR3 coding DNA: TGTGCCAGCAGCGGGAGCCCCAGGGTACCGAACTATGGCTACACCTTC. Protein product: CASSGSPRVPNYGYTF. Together with reference TRBV9 and TRBJ1-2, the CDR3 gives the full variable domain: DSGVTQTPKHLITATGQRVTLRCSPRSGDLSVYWYQQSLDQGLQFLIQYYNGEERAKGNILERFSAQQFPDLHSELNLSSLELGDSALYFCASSGSPRVPNYGYTFGSGTRLTVV.

The gene calls are TRBV4-1 and TRBJ2-5, with TRBD2 matching over 9 bases. The CDR3 is 15 residues long. Germline trimming cut 4 bases from V and 2 bases from J; bases unmatched to any gene: 5. Germline-derived CDR1 and CDR2 are MGHRA and YSYEKL. The CDR3, as DNA: TGCGCCAGCAGCCCCCATGGACTAGCGCAAGAGACCCAGTACTTC. It is translated as CASSPHGLAQETQYF.

This chain connects TRBV15 to TRBJ2-1; possible D gene TRBD2, 7 bases. V lost 1 base and J lost 2, with 15 bases in between. CDR3 size: 17 residues. Germline loops: CDR1 LNHNV, CDR2 YYDKDF (reference sequence). CDR3 sequence reads: CATSRARGGGTYNEQFF. CDR3 coding DNA: TGTGCCACCAGCAGAGCGAGAGGGGGAGGGACCTACAATGAGCAGTTCTTC.

This chain connects TRBV5-6 to TRBJ1-2; D remains ambiguous. The CDR3 consists of 14 residues. V dropped 0 bases and J dropped 8 bases, with 14 bases sitting between them. Per germline, CDR1 SGHDT and CDR2 YYEEEE. CDR3 protein: CASSLDILGQGYTF. CDR3 sequence (DNA): TGTGCCAGCAGCTTGGATATTTTAGGTCAGGGCTACACCTTC.

The chain carries TRBV2 and TRBJ1-1; D remains unclear. Trimming stripped 8 bases from V and 1 base from J, with 11 bases between. There are 13 residues in the CDR3. Germline CDR1 SNHLY, CDR2 FYNNEI. The CDR3 region has the DNA TGTGCCAGCGGGAAGGAGTGGAACACTGAAGCTTTCTTT. Its protein is CASGKEWNTEAFF.

The rearrangement uses TRBV5-8 and TRBJ2-7; a weak D match, TRBD2 (6 bases). The germline V and J ends were trimmed by 7 bases and 0 bases, with 11 bases remaining between them. The CDR3 consists of 13 residues. CDR1 is SGHTS and CDR2 is YDEGEE in the germline V gene. The CDR3 is CASGDGSSYEQYF. The CDR3 DNA sequence: TGTGCCAGCGGGGACGGGAGCTCCTACGAGCAGTACTTC.

This clone was detected a few times. This chain joins TRBV11-3 and TRBJ2-7, with TRBD2 matching 8 bases. V gave up 5 bases and J gave up 1 base; unmatched junction bases: 7. This CDR3 is 15 amino acids long. CDR1 SGHNT and CDR2 YENEEA come from the germline V gene. CDR3 protein: CASSPGGGRSYEQYF. The CDR3 DNA is TGTGCCAGCAGCCCCGGCGGGGGGAGGTCCTACGAGCAGTACTTC.

This chain connects TRBV6-5 to TRBJ1-1; TRBD1 agrees at 8 bases. This CDR3 has 16 amino acids. Trimming took 4 bases from V and 7 from J; bases not matched to a gene: 14. Looked up from germline, CDR1 is MNHEY and CDR2 is SVGAGI. The CDR3 sequence: CASSSRTGTIDVEAFF. The CDR3 bases are TGTGCCAGCAGTTCTAGGACAGGGACGATAGACGTTGAAGCTTTCTTT.